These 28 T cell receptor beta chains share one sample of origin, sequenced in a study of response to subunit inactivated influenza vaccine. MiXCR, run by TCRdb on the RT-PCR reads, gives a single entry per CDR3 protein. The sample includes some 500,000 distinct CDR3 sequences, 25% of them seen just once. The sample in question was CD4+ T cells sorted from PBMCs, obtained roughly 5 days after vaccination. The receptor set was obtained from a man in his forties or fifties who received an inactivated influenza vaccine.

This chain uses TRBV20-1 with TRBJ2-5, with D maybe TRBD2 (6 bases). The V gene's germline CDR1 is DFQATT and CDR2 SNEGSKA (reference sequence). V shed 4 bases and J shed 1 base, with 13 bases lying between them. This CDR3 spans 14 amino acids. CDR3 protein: CSAIGGAFQETQYF. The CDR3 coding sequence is TGCAGTGCTATCGGAGGGGCCTTCCAAGAGACCCAGTACTTC.

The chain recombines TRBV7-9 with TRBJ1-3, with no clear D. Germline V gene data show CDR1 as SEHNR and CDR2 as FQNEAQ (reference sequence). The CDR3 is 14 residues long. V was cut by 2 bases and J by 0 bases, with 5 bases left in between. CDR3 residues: CASSLKNSGNTIYF. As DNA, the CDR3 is TGTGCCAGCAGCTTAAAGAACTCTGGAAACACCATATATTTT.

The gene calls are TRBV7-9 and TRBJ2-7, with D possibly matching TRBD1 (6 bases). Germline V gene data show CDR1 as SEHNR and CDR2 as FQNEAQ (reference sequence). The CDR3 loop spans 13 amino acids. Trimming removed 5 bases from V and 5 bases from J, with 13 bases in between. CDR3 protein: CASSRDTSHEQYF. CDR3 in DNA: TGTGCCAGCAGCCGGGACACCAGCCACGAGCAGTACTTC.

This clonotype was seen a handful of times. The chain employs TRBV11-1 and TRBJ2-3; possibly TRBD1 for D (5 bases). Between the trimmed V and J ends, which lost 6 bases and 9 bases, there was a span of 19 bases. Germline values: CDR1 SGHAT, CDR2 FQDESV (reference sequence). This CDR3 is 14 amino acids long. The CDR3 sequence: CASSPDPISGTQYF. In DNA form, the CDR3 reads TGTGCCAGCAGTCCAGACCCAATTTCAGGGACGCAGTATTTT. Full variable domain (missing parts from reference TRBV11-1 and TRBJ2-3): EAEVAQSPRYKITEKSQAVAFWCDPISGHATLYWYRQILGQGPELLVQFQDESVVDDSQLPKDRFSAERLKGVDSTLKIQPAELGDSAMYLCASSPDPISGTQYFGPGTRLTVL.

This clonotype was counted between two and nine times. The CDR3 nucleotides are TGCAGTGCTAGAGATCTAATAGCGGGGGGCCCCTACGAGCAGTACTTC. It codes for CSARDLIAGGPYEQYF. The chain joins TRBV20-1 to TRBJ2-7; 10 bases are shared with TRBD2. The CDR3 has 16 residues. V lost 0 bases, J lost 2 bases, and 7 bases stayed unmatched. Looked up from germline, CDR1 is DFQATT and CDR2 is SNEGSKA (reference sequence).

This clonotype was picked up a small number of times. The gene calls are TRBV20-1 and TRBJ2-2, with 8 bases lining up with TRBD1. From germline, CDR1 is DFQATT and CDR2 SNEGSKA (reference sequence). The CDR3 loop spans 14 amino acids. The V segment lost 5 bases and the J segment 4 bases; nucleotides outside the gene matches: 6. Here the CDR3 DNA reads TGCAGTGCTCCGCTTACAGGGGGCACCGGGGAGCTGTTTTTT. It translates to CSAPLTGGTGELFF.

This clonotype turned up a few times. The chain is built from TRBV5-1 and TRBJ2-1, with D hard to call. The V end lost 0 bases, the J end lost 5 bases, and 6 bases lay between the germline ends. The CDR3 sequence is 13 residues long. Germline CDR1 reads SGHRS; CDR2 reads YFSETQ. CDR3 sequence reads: CASSLGSNNEQFF. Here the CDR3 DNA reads TGCGCCAGCAGCTTGGGAAGCAACAATGAGCAGTTCTTC.

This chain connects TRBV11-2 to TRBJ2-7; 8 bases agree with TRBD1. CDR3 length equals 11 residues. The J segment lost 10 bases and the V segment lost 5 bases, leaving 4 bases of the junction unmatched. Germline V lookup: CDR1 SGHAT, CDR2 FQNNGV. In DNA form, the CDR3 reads TGTGCCAGCAGCCCCGGGACAGGACAGTACTTC. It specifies CASSPGTGQYF.

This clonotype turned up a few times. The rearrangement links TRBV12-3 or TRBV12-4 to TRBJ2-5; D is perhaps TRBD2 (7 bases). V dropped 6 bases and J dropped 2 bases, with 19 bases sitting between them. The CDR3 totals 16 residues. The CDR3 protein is CASSLETGGLQETQYF. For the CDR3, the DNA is TGTGCCAGCAGCCTCGAGACGGGGGGCCTTCAAGAGACCCAGTACTTC.

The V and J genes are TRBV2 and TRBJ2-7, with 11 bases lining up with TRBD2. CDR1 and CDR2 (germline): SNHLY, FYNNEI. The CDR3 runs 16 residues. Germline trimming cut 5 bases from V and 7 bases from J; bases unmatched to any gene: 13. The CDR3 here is CASSSSGGPGLGEQYF. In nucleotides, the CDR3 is TGTGCCAGCAGTTCTAGCGGGGGGCCCGGGTTAGGAGAGCAGTACTTC.

In DNA form, the CDR3 reads TGTGCCAGCACCGTAGGGGGGTATCAGCCCCAGCATTTT. Translating it yields CASTVGGYQPQHF. The chain joins TRBV12-3 or TRBV12-4 to TRBJ1-5; D is perhaps TRBD1 (6 bases). The CDR3 is made up of 13 amino acids. Trimming cost V 7 bases and J 5 bases, with 12 bases left between them.

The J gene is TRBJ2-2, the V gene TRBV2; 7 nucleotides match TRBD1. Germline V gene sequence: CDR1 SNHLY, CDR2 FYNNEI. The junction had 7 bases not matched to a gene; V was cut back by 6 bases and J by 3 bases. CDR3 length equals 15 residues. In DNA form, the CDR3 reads TGTGCCAGCAGCAACGAGGGGGCCGACACCGGGGAGCTGTTTTTT. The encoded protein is CASSNEGADTGELFF.

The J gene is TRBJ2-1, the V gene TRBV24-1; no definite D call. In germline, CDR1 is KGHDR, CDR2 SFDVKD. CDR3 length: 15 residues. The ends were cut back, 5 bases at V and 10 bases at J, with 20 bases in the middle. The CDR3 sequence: CATSGSRSPSPEQFF. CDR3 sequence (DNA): TGTGCCACCAGTGGTAGCCGGTCTCCCTCCCCAGAGCAGTTCTTC.

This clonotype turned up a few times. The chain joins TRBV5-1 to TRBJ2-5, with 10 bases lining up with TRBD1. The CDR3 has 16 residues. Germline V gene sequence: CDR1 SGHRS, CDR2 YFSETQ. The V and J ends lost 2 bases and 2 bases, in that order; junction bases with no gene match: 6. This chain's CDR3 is CASSFPDRGIQETQYF. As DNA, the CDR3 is TGCGCCAGCAGCTTCCCGGACAGGGGGATTCAAGAGACCCAGTACTTC.

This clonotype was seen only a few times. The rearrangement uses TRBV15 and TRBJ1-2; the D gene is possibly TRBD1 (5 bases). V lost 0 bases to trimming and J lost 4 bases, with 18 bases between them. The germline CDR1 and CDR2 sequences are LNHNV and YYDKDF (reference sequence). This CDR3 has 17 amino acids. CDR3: CATSRDRAGSNSYGYTF. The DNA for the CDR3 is TGTGCCACCAGCAGAGATCGTGCAGGGTCGAATTCCTATGGCTACACCTTC.

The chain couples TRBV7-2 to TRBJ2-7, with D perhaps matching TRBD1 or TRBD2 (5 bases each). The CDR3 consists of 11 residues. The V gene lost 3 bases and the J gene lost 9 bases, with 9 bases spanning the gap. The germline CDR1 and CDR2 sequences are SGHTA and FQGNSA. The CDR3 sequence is CASSLGVRQYF. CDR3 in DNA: TGTGCCAGCAGCTTGGGGGTCCGGCAGTACTTC.

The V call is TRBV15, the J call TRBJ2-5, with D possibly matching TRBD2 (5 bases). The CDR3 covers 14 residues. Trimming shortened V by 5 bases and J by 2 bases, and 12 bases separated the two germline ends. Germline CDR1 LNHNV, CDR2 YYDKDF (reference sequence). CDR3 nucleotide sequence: TGTGCCACCAGCGGCCTGAGGGTGCAAGAGACCCAGTACTTC. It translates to CATSGLRVQETQYF.

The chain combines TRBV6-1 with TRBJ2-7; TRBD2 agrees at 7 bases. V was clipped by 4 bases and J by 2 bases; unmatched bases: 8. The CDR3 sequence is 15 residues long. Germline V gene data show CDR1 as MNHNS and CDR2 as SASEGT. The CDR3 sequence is CASSVRAGLTYEQYF. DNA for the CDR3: TGTGCCAGCAGTGTCCGAGCGGGATTAACCTACGAGCAGTACTTC.

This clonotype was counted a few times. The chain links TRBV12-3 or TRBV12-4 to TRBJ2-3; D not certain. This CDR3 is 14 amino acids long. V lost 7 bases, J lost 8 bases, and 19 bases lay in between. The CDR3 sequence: CASIVSSSSATQYF. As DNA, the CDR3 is TGTGCCAGCATAGTAAGCTCCTCGTCAGCTACGCAGTATTTT.

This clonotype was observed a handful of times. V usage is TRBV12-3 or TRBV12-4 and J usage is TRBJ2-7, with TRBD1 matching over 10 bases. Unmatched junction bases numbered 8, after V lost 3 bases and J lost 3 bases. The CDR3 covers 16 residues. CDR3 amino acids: CASSFLFGTGVYEQYF. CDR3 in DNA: TGTGCCAGCAGTTTTTTATTCGGGACAGGGGTCTACGAGCAGTACTTC.

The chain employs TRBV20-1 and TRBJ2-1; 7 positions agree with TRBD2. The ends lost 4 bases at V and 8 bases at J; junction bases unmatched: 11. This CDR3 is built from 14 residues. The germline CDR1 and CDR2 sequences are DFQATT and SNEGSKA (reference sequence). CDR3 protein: CSAIMKGRGDEQFF. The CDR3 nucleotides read TGCAGTGCTATCATGAAGGGGAGGGGCGATGAGCAGTTCTTC.

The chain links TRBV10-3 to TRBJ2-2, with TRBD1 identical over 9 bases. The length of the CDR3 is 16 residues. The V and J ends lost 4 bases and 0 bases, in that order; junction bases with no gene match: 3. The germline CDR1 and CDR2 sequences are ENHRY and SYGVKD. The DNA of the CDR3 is TGTGCCATCAGTGGGGGGACAGGGCCGAACACCGGGGAGCTGTTTTTT. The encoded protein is CAISGGTGPNTGELFF.

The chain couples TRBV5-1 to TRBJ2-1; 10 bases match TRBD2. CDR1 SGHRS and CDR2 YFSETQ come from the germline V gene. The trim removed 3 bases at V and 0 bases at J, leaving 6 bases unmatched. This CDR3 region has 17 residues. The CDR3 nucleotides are TGCGCCAGCAGCTGGCTCCGGACTAGCGGCTCCTACAATGAGCAGTTCTTC. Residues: CASSWLRTSGSYNEQFF.

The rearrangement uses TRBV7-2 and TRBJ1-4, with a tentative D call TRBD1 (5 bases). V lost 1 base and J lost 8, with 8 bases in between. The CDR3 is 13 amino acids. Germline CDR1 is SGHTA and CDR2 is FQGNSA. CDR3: CASSLGQKEKLFF. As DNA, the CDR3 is TGTGCCAGCAGCTTAGGACAGAAAGAAAAACTGTTTTTT.

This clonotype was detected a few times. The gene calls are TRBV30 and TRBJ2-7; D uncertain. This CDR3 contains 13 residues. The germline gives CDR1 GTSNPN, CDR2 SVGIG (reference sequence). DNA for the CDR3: TGTGCGTTACTTGCTCCGGCCGCCTACGAGCAGTACTTC. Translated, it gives CALLAPAAYEQYF.

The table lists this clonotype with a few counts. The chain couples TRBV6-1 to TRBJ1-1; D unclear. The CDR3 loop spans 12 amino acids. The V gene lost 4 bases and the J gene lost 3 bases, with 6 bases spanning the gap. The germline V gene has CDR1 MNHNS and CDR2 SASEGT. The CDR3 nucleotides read TGTGCCAGCAGTGGGACGGACACTGAAGCTTTCTTT. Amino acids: CASSGTDTEAFF.

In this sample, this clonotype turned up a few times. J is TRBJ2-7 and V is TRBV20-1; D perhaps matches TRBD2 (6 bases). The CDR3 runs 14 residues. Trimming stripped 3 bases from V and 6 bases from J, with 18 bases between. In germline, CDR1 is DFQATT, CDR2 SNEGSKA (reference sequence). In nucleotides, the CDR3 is TGCAGTGCTAGTAAACGGGAGCTGGGGGGCGAGCAGTACTTC. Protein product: CSASKRELGGEQYF.

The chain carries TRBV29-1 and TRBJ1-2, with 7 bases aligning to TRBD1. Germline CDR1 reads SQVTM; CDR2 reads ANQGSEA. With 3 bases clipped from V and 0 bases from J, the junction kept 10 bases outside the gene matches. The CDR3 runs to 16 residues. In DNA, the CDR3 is TGCAGCGTTGAGGGGACAGACTCTACGGCTAACTATGGCTACACCTTC. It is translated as CSVEGTDSTANYGYTF.